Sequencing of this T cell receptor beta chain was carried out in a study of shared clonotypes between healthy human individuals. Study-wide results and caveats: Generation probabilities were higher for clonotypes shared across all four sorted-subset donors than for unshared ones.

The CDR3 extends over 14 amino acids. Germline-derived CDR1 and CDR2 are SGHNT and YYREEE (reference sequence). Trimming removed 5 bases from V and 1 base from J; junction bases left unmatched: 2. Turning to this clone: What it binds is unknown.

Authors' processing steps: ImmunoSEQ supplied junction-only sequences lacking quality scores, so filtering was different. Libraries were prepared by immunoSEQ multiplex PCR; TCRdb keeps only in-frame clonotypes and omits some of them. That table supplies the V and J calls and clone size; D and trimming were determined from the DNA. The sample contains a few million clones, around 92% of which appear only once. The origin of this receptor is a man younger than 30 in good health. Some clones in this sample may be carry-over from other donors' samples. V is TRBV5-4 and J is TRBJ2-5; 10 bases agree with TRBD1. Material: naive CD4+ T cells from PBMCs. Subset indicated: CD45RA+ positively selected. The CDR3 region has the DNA TGTGCCAGCAGACGGGACAGGGGCCAAGAGACCCAGTACTTC. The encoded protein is CASRRDRGQETQYF. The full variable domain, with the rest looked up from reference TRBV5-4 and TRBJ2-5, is ETGVTQSPTHLIKTRGQQVTLRCSSQSGHNTVSWYQQALGQGPQFIFQYYREEENGRGNFPPRFSGLQFPNYSSELNVNALELDDSALYLCASRRDRGQETQYFGPGTRLLVL.